This T cell receptor beta chain derives from a study of blood T cell repertoires in COVID-19. The overall study: PBMCs, B-cell-depleted T cells, or T cells provided the cDNA or gDNA that made up the material.

The assay was immunoSEQ multiplex PCR, and TCRdb's table has in-frame clones only and misses some. The data hold about 340,000 clones, with more than 70% observed a single time. The CDR3 is 14 residues long. Deletions cut 5 bases from V and 0 bases from J, with 8 bases between. Germline V gene lookup returns CDR1 LGHDT and CDR2 YNNKEL (reference sequence). The J gene is TRBJ1-3, the V gene TRBV3-1 (or the pseudogene TRBV3-2); D ambiguous. The clonotype originates from a man younger than 40 with active or convalescent COVID-19. Specimen: peripheral blood. CDR3 protein: CASSSAGSGNTIYF. The CDR3 bases are TGTGCCAGCAGCTCCGCGGGCTCTGGAAACACCATATATTTT.